This T cell receptor (beta chain) came from a study of a mutant IDH1 vaccine in newly diagnosed glioma. Study summary: Eight vaccinations went to patients in weeks 1, 3, 5, 7, 11, 15, 19, 23. Following radiotherapy alone, or alongside temozolomide cycles, vaccination was started after an interval of 4-6 weeks.

This clone has a single count. The antigen remains unidentified. A read error may produce the germline difference seen at one junction end. The germline gives CDR1 MNHEY, CDR2 SMNVEV (reference sequence). This CDR3 contains 14 residues. TCRdb's table, derived via immunoSEQ multiplex PCR, lists solely in-frame clones and lacks some. The data show about 51,000 clones, around 80% seen once. The time point was: week 5, during vaccination. The study gave 300 ug of mutant IDH1 20-mer peptide per vaccine dose, with topical imiquimod. Each donor presented with a new WHO grade 3 or 4 astrocytoma that tested IDH1-mutant and showed ATRX loss. Study-wide results and caveats: Most patients, roughly 92%, showed vaccine-induced immune responses.

The source of this sequence is a man aged 50-60 years with glioma. The V gene is TRBV27, the J gene TRBJ1-5, with a weak D call TRBD1 (5 bases). Sequenced material: PBMCs, taken from a glioma patient whose treatment included an IDH1 peptide vaccine. The CDR3 DNA is TGTGCCAGCCGTTTTGGGGGTGGCAATCAGCCCCAGCATTTT. The encoded protein is CASRFGGGNQPQHF.